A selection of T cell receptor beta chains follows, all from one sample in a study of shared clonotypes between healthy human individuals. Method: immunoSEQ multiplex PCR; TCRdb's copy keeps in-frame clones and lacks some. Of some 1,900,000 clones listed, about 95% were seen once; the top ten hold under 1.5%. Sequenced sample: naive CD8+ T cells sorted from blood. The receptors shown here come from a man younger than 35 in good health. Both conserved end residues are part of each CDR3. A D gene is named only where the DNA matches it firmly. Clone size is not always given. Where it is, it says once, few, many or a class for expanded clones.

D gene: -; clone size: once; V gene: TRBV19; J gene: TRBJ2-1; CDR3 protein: CASAWAYYNEQFF; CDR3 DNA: TGTGCCAGTGCCTGGGCCTATTACAATGAGCAGTTCTTC
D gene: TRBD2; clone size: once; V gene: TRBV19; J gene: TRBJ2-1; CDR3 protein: CASSIVAGPHNEQFF; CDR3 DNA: TGTGCCAGTAGTATAGTAGCGGGGCCTCACAATGAGCAGTTCTTC
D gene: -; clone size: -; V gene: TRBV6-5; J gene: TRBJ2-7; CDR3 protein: CASSQQGHEQYF; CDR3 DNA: TGTGCCAGCAGTCAGCAAGGCCACGAGCAGTACTTC
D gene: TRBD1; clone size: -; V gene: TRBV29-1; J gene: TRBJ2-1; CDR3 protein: CSVPWTGGDEQFF; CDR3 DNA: TGCAGCGTTCCTTGGACAGGGGGGGATGAGCAGTTCTTC
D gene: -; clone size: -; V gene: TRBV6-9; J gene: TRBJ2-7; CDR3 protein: CASKLVVSLTYEQYF; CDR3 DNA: TGTGCCAGCAAGTTGGTTGTGTCTTTGACCTACGAGCAGTACTTC
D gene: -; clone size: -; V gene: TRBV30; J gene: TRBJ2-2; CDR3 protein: CAWRARGTSRELFF; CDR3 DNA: TGTGCCTGGAGGGCGAGAGGGACTTCGCGGGAGCTGTTTTTT
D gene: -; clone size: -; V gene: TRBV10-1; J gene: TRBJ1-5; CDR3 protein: CASSESQGQPQHF; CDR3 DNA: TGCGCCAGCAGTGAGTCGCAGGGACAGCCCCAGCATTTT
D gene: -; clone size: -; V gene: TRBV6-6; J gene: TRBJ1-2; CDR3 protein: CASSYERGIGYTF; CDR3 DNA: TGTGCCAGCAGTTACGAAAGGGGGATCGGCTACACCTTC
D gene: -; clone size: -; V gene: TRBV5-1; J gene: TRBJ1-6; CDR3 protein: CASSLNEQDYNSPLHF; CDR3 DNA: TGCGCCAGCAGCTTGAATGAACAGGACTATAATTCACCCCTCCACTTT
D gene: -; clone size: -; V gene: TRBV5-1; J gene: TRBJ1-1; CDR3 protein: CASSLPNGTNMNTEAFF; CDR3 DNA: TGCGCCAGCAGCTTGCCAAATGGGACCAACATGAACACTGAAGCTTTCTTT
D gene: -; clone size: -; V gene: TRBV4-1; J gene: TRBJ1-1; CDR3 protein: CASSQVGAKTEAFF; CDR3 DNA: TGCGCCAGCAGCCAAGTGGGGGCGAAGACTGAAGCTTTCTTT
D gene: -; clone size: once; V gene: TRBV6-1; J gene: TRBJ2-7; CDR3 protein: CASNHRGGYEQYF; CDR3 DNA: TGTGCCAGCAATCACAGGGGGGGGTACGAGCAGTACTTC
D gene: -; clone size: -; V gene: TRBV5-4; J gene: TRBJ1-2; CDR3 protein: CASSLNQGSYGYTF; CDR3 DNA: TGTGCCAGCAGCTTGAATCAGGGGTCCTATGGCTACACCTTC
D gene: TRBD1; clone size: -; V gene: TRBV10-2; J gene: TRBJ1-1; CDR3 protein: CASSERPPGTEGFFEAFF; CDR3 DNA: TGCGCCAGCAGTGAAAGGCCCCCCGGGACAGAAGGTTTTTTTGAAGCTTTCTTT
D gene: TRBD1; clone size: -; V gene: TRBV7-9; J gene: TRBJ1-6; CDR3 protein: CASSLQGDPYNSPLHF; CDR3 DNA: TGTGCCAGCAGCTTACAGGGGGATCCCTATAATTCACCCCTCCACTTT
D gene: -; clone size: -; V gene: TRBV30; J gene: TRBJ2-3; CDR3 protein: CAWSIGVQDTQYF; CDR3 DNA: TGTGCCTGGAGTATTGGGGTACAAGATACGCAGTATTTT
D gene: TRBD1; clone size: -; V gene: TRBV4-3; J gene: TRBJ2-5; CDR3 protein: CASSQDDRGVETQYF; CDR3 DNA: TGCGCCAGCAGCCAGGACGACAGGGGGGTGGAGACCCAGTACTTC
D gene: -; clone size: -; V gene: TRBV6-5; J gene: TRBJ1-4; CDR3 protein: CASGEGATNEKLFF; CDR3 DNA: TGTGCCAGCGGGGAAGGAGCAACTAATGAAAAACTGTTTTTT
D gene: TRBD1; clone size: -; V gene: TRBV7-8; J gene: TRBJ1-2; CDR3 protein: CASSLDPGQGFYGYTF; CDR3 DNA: TGTGCCAGCAGCTTGGATCCGGGACAGGGATTCTATGGCTACACCTTC
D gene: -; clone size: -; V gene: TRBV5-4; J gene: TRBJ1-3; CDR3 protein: CASSPQKAGNTIYF; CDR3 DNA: TGTGCCAGCAGCCCTCAGAAAGCTGGAAACACCATATATTTT
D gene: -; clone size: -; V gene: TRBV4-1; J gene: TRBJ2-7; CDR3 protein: CASSQDYALSYEQYF; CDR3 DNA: TGCGCCAGCAGCCAAGACTACGCATTATCCTACGAGCAGTACTTC
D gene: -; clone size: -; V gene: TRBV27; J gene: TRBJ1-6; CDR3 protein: CASSPGAGSRSPLHF; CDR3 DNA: TGTGCCAGCAGTCCCGGGGCAGGGTCGAGGTCACCCCTCCACTTT
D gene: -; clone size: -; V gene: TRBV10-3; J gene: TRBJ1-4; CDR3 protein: CAISEGGGSEKLFF; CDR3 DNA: TGTGCCATCAGTGAGGGGGGCGGGAGTGAAAAACTGTTTTTT
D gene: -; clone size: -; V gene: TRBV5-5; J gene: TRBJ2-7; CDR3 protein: CASSYLGATTSYEQYF; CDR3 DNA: TGTGCCAGCAGCTATCTGGGGGCCACTACCTCCTACGAGCAGTACTTC
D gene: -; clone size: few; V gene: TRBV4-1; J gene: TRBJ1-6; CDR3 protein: CASSLGENSPLHF; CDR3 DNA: TGCGCCAGCAGCTTAGGGGAGAATTCACCCCTCCACTTT
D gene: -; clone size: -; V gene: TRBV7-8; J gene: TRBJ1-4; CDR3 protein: CASSLERTGRIEKLFF; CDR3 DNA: TGTGCCAGCAGCTTAGAGCGCACAGGGAGAATTGAAAAACTGTTTTTT
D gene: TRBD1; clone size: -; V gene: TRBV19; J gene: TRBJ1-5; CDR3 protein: CASNDRDRVFQPQHF; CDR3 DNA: TGTGCCAGTAATGACCGGGACAGGGTGTTTCAGCCCCAGCATTTT